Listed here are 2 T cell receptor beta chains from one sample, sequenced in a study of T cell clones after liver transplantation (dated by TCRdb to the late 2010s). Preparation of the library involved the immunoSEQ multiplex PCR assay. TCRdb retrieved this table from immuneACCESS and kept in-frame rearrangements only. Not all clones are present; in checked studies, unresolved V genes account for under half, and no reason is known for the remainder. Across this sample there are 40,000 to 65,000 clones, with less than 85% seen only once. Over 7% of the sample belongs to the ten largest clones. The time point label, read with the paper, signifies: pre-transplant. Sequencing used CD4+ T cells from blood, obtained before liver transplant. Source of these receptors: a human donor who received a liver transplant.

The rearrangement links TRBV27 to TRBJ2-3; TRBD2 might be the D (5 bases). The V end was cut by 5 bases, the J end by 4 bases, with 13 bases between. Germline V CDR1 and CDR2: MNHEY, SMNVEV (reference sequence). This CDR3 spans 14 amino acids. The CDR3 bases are TGTGCCAGCAGTCCCAAATGGACTCCAGATACGCAGTATTTT. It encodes CASSPKWTPDTQYF.

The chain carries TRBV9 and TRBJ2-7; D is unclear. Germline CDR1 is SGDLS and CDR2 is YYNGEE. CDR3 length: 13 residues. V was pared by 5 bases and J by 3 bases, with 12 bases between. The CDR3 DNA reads TGTGCCAGCAGTACACAGCCGGGCTACGAGCAGTACTTC. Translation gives CASSTQPGYEQYF.